The next 17 T cell receptor beta chains were all read from a single sample in a study of cytomegalovirus exposure and HLA in healthy donors. Data came from immunoSEQ multiplex PCR; TCRdb stores just in-frame clones and leaves some out. The data hold approximately 160,000 clones, with 86% observed a single time. Sequenced input: PBMCs. The receptor source for this set is a woman younger than 45 in good health and CMV-seronegative.

The chain employs TRBV4-2 and TRBJ1-3, with D perhaps matching TRBD1 (6 bases). CDR3 size: 14 residues. Germline CDR1 LGHNA, CDR2 YNFKEQ. Trimming left V 4 bases short and J 3 bases short, with 10 bases between. CDR3 in amino acids: CASSLQGSGNTIYF. CDR3 in DNA: TGTGCCAGCAGCCTACAGGGTAGTGGAAACACCATATATTTT.

This clone was found once. The rearrangement links TRBV5-1 to TRBJ1-1; D not certain. Germline V gives CDR1 SGHRS, CDR2 YFSETQ. The CDR3 extends over 13 amino acids. Trimming took off 7 bases at V and 1 base at J, with 11 bases between the two ends. The CDR3 here is CASAAVTNTEAFF. The CDR3, as DNA: TGCGCCAGCGCTGCAGTGACGAACACTGAAGCTTTCTTT.

The chain carries TRBV28 and TRBJ1-5, with D perhaps matching TRBD1 (5 bases). Trimming pared 10 bases from V and 5 bases from J, leaving 24 bases between. Germline V gene sequence: CDR1 MDHEN, CDR2 SYDVKM. The CDR3 loop spans 16 amino acids. This CDR3 reads CAIDPPGQGRYQPQHF. Written as DNA, the CDR3 is TGTGCCATCGACCCCCCGGGGCAGGGACGGTATCAGCCCCAGCATTTT. The variable domain in full, completed from reference TRBV28 and TRBJ1-5, reads DVKVTQSSRYLVKRTGEKVFLECVQDMDHENMFWYRQDPGLGLRLIYFSYDVKMKEKGDIPEGYSVSREKKERFSLILESASTNQTSMYLCAIDPPGQGRYQPQHFGDGTRLSIL.

This clone was counted a single time. This chain uses TRBV7-3 with TRBJ2-7; D may be TRBD1 or TRBD2 (5 bases each). Trimming stripped 2 bases from V and 3 bases from J, with 14 bases between. The CDR3 extends over 15 amino acids. CDR1 is SGHTA and CDR2 is FQGTGA in the germline V gene. The CDR3 region is CASSLQMGPSYEQYF. The DNA of the CDR3 is TGTGCCAGCAGCTTACAGATGGGACCGAGCTACGAGCAGTACTTC. The full variable domain, with the rest looked up from reference TRBV7-3 and TRBJ2-7, is GAGVSQTPSNKVTEKGKYVELRCDPISGHTALYWYRQSLGQGPEFLIYFQGTGAADDSGLPNDRFFAVRPEGSVSTLKIQRTERGDSAVYLCASSLQMGPSYEQYFGPGTRLTVT.

This rearrangement joins TRBV6-4 to TRBJ2-3; possibly TRBD2 for D (6 bases). The germline V and J ends were trimmed by 5 bases and 0 bases, with 12 bases remaining between them. The germline CDR1 and CDR2 sequences are MRHNA and SNTAGT. The CDR3 consists of 15 residues. This chain's CDR3 is CASSMSSDSTDTQYF. DNA for the CDR3: TGTGCCAGCAGTATGTCTAGCGATAGCACAGATACGCAGTATTTT.

This sequence joins TRBV27 and TRBJ2-7; D unresolved. The CDR3 is made up of 14 amino acids. The germline CDR1 and CDR2 sequences are MNHEY and SMNVEV (reference sequence). Trimming took off 10 bases at V and 2 bases at J, with 18 bases between the two ends. Here the CDR3 DNA reads TGTGCCACCCGAAGAGATGGCATAACCTACGAGCAGTACTTC. Translated, it gives CATRRDGITYEQYF.

The rearrangement joins TRBV5-6 to TRBJ2-7, with 10 bases that match TRBD1. Germline V gives CDR1 SGHDT, CDR2 YYEEEE. The CDR3 covers 14 residues. Trimming took 4 bases from V and 7 from J; bases not matched to a gene: 8. CDR3 amino acids: CASSGADRGLEQYF. CDR3 in DNA: TGTGCCAGCAGCGGGGCGGACAGGGGGTTAGAGCAGTACTTC.

The rearrangement uses TRBV6-5 and TRBJ2-1; D may match TRBD1 or TRBD2 (5 bases each). V was shortened by 4 bases and J by 7 bases, with 20 bases between the two germline ends. The CDR3 contains 16 residues. The germline V gene encodes CDR1 MNHEY and CDR2 SVGAGI. The CDR3 is CASSFLTGPLGNEQFF. CDR3 coding DNA: TGTGCCAGCAGTTTTTTGACGGGACCCTTGGGGAATGAGCAGTTCTTC.

This clone came up a few times. This chain connects TRBV7-6 to TRBJ1-1; D not resolved. The CDR3 contains 13 residues. Germline-derived CDR1 and CDR2 are SGHVS and FNYEAQ. With 6 bases removed from V and 7 bases from J, the gap between germline ends came to 15 bases. CDR3 DNA: TGTGCCAGCAGTAGAGACGATCAGGATGAAGCTTTCTTT. It specifies CASSRDDQDEAFF.

The chain has TRBV7-2 and TRBJ1-3; no clear D gene. V shed 1 base and J shed 9 bases, with 7 bases lying between them. CDR3 length equals 12 residues. Germline CDR1 and CDR2: SGHTA and FQGNSA. The CDR3: CASSLGTGTIYF. CDR3 nucleotides: TGTGCCAGCAGCTTAGGTACGGGCACCATATATTTT. The complete variable domain, with remaining parts taken from reference TRBV7-2 and TRBJ1-3, reads GAGVSQSPSNKVTEKGKDVELRCDPISGHTALYWYRQSLGQGLEFLIYFQGNSAPDKSGLPSDRFSAERTGGSVSTLTIQRTQQEDSAVYLCASSLGTGTIYFGEGSWLTVV.

The CDR3 reads CASSDQQRNYGYTF. The CDR3 DNA is TGTGCCAGCAGTGATCAACAGAGAAACTATGGCTACACCTTC. The chain links TRBV2 to TRBJ1-2; no clear D gene. Germline V CDR1 and CDR2: SNHLY, FYNNEI. The CDR3 has 14 residues. V shed 3 bases and J shed 2 bases, with 10 bases lying between them.

The gene calls are TRBV30 and TRBJ2-7; either TRBD1 or TRBD2 may fit D (6 bases each). The V end lost 0 bases, the J end lost 4 bases, and 10 bases lay between the germline ends. The CDR3 sequence is 13 residues long. Germline CDR1 and CDR2: GTSNPN and SVGIG (reference sequence). Here the CDR3 DNA reads TGTGCCTGGAGTGTAGGAGGGGGGTACGAGCAGTACTTC. Translating it yields CAWSVGGGYEQYF.

The V and J genes are TRBV18 and TRBJ2-6, with TRBD1 identical over 10 bases. The germline CDR1 and CDR2 sequences are KGHSH and LQKENI. The junction had 9 bases not matched to a gene; V was cut back by 5 bases and J by 2 bases. The CDR3 spans 18 residues. Here the CDR3 reads CASSERQGALPGANVLTF. CDR3 nucleotide sequence: TGTGCCAGCTCAGAAAGACAGGGGGCGCTGCCTGGGGCCAACGTCCTGACTTTC. The full variable domain, completed using reference TRBV18 and TRBJ2-6, is NAGVMQNPRHLVRRRGQEARLRCSPMKGHSHVYWYRQLPEEGLKFMVYLQKENIIDESGMPKERFSAEFPKEGPSILRIQQVVRGDSAAYFCASSERQGALPGANVLTFGAGSRLTVL.

The rearrangement joins TRBV7-9 to TRBJ2-7, with D hard to call. This CDR3 region has 12 residues. Trimming pared 6 bases from V and 3 bases from J, leaving 9 bases between. CDR1 and CDR2 from the germline V gene are SEHNR and FQNEAQ (reference sequence). For the CDR3, the DNA is TGTGCCAGCAGTATTGACCGCTACGAGCAGTACTTC. Its translation: CASSIDRYEQYF.

The V and J genes are TRBV15 and TRBJ1-5; D call uncertain. Germline V gene lookup returns CDR1 LNHNV and CDR2 YYDKDF (reference sequence). The CDR3 is 16 residues long. V shed 1 base and J shed 7 bases, with 17 bases lying between them. Written as DNA, the CDR3 is TGTGCCACCAGCAGAGGAATTGACCCTGATGGACAGCCCCAGCATTTT. Residues: CATSRGIDPDGQPQHF.

The chain combines TRBV27 with TRBJ2-5, with D perhaps matching TRBD1 or TRBD2 (5 bases each). Germline-derived CDR1 and CDR2 are MNHEY and SMNVEV (reference sequence). This CDR3 comprises 14 residues. The V end lost 5 bases, the J end lost 4 bases, and 14 bases lay between the germline ends. The CDR3, as DNA: TGTGCCAGCAGTCCAGTTGGGGCGGGAGAGACCCAGTACTTC. Protein product: CASSPVGAGETQYF.

As regards this clone: At the DNA level, this CDR3 is encoded by other sequences in the same sample as well. This CDR3 reads CASSAGLAGGTDTQYF. CDR3 coding DNA: TGCGCCAGCAGCGCGGGACTAGCGGGAGGCACAGATACGCAGTATTTT. The V and J genes are TRBV5-1 and TRBJ2-3, with TRBD2 matching over 14 bases. V gave up 4 bases and J gave up 1 base; unmatched junction bases: 2. This CDR3 has 16 residues. Germline V lookup: CDR1 SGHRS, CDR2 YFSETQ.